Below, 26 T cell receptor beta chains from the same sample are listed, as sequenced in a study of shared clonotypes between healthy human individuals. Only CD45RO-negative cells positively selected for CCR7 counted as naive CD8 cells, so terminally differentiated effector memory CD45RA+ cells were excluded. Clones were sequenced by immunoSEQ multiplex PCR, and TCRdb holds only the in-frame ones, with some missing. Here the sample spans around 600,000 clones, 98% being singletons. Sequencing used naive CD8+ T cells sorted from blood. Receptor source: a man aged 25-45 years in good health.

The V and J genes are TRBV19 and TRBJ1-4, with 8 bases lining up with TRBD1. Looked up from germline, CDR1 is LNHDA and CDR2 is SQIVND (reference sequence). This CDR3 has 15 residues. Germline trimming cut 5 bases from V and 5 bases from J; bases unmatched to any gene: 7. CDR3 amino acids: CASSSLRDRNEKLFF. CDR3 DNA: TGTGCCAGTAGTTCCCTCCGGGACAGGAATGAAAAACTGTTTTTT. The full variable domain, with the rest looked up from reference TRBV19 and TRBJ1-4, is DGGITQSPKYLFRKEGQNVTLSCEQNLNHDAMYWYRQDPGQGLRLIYYSQIVNDFQKGDIAEGYSVSREKKESFPLTVTSAQKNPTAFYLCASSSLRDRNEKLFFGSGTQLSVL.

This chain joins TRBV27 and TRBJ1-2, with D tentatively TRBD1 (6 bases). The CDR3 totals 14 residues. Germline lookup yields CDR1 MNHEY and CDR2 SMNVEV (reference sequence). The V gene lost 3 bases and the J gene lost 2 bases, with 10 bases spanning the gap. The CDR3 spells CASSFQGPNYGYTF. CDR3 in DNA: TGTGCCAGCAGTTTCCAGGGGCCCAACTATGGCTACACCTTC.

The chain uses TRBV6-1 and TRBJ2-7, with 10 bases matching TRBD1. Germline values: CDR1 MNHNS, CDR2 SASEGT. The junction had 8 bases not matched to a gene; V was cut back by 8 bases and J by 4 bases. The CDR3 is 14 residues long. The chain's CDR3 is CASLTGTGVYEQYF. In nucleotides, the CDR3 is TGTGCCAGCTTAACCGGGACAGGGGTTTACGAGCAGTACTTC.

The CDR3 sequence is CASSGTSGITYSYEQYF. The CDR3 DNA reads TGTGCCAGCAGTGGAACTAGCGGGATTACTTACTCCTACGAGCAGTACTTC. The gene calls are TRBV27 and TRBJ2-7; 10 bases map to TRBD2. The V gene's germline CDR1 is MNHEY and CDR2 SMNVEV (reference sequence). This CDR3 comprises 17 residues. V trimming: 5 bases; J trimming: 0 bases; junction bases outside the gene matches: 10.

V usage is TRBV11-2 and J usage is TRBJ2-1, with 9 bases lining up with TRBD1. Trimming took 3 bases from V and 8 from J; bases not matched to a gene: 14. Germline lookup yields CDR1 SGHAT and CDR2 FQNNGV. The CDR3 consists of 17 residues. CDR3 DNA sequence: TGTGCCAGCAGCTTGTCGGCCGGACAGGGGTATGACGATGAGCAGTTCTTC. Protein product: CASSLSAGQGYDDEQFF.

The V gene is TRBV5-4, the J gene TRBJ1-1; TRBD1 aligns across 7 bases. Germline assignment: CDR1 SGHNT and CDR2 YYREEE (reference sequence). V lost 5 bases and J lost 0; bases outside the gene matches: 7. CDR3 length equals 15 residues. The CDR3 coding sequence is TGTGCCAGCAGGGGTCCAGGGGGTATGAACACTGAAGCTTTCTTT. Protein sequence: CASRGPGGMNTEAFF.

This clone occurred once. The chain joins TRBV7-9 to TRBJ2-1, with 7 bases identical to TRBD2. Trimming cost V 1 base and J 10 bases; bases outside gene matches: 7. The CDR3 sequence is 14 residues long. Germline CDR1 reads SEHNR; CDR2 reads FQNEAQ (reference sequence). The CDR3 sequence: CASSLVAGDREQFF. CDR3 nucleotide sequence: TGTGCCAGCAGCTTAGTTGCGGGAGATCGGGAGCAGTTCTTC.

The chain is built from TRBV27 and TRBJ1-4; TRBD1 matches at 8 bases. V lost 4 bases to trimming and J lost 6 bases; unmatched junction nucleotides: 4. The CDR3 has 14 amino acids. Germline V gene data show CDR1 as MNHEY and CDR2 as SMNVEV (reference sequence). CDR3 in amino acids: CASSSQGADEKLFF. The CDR3 DNA reads as TGTGCCAGCAGTTCCCAGGGGGCTGATGAAAAACTGTTTTTT.

CDR3 residues: CSVEDLGTSGRSNEQFF. CDR3 DNA sequence: TGCAGCGTTGAAGATTTAGGGACTAGCGGGAGGTCGAACGAGCAGTTCTTC. The J gene is TRBJ2-1, the V gene TRBV29-1, with 15 bases matching TRBD2. V shed 0 bases, J shed 10 bases, and the junction held 10 bases outside the gene matches. This CDR3 region has 17 residues. CDR1 is SQVTM, CDR2 ANQGSEA, per germline.

The V gene is TRBV7-9, the J gene TRBJ1-4; unclear D gene. The CDR3 totals 12 residues. The ends were cut back, 7 bases at V and 10 bases at J, with 13 bases in the middle. CDR1 SEHNR and CDR2 FQNEAQ come from the germline V gene (reference sequence). In nucleotides, the CDR3 is TGTGCCAGCATCTACGAGGAGGGAAAACTGTTTTTT. Its translation is CASIYEEGKLFF. The full variable domain, rest sourced from reference TRBV7-9 and TRBJ1-4, is DTGVSQNPRHKITKRGQNVTFRCDPISEHNRLYWYRQTLGQGPEFLTYFQNEAQLEKSRLLSDRFSAERPKGSFSTLEIQRTEQGDSAMYLCASIYEEGKLFFGSGTQLSVL.

The chain couples TRBV30 to TRBJ2-3; TRBD2 matches at 8 bases. This CDR3 spans 15 amino acids. The V gene end was trimmed by 8 bases and the J gene end by 0 bases; junction bases not matched to a gene: 10. Germline-derived CDR1 and CDR2 are GTSNPN and SVGIG (reference sequence). The CDR3 region is CAQSGGASSTDTQYF. DNA for the CDR3: TGTGCCCAGAGCGGGGGAGCCTCTAGCACAGATACGCAGTATTTT.

The chain is built from TRBV4-3 and TRBJ2-1; no definite D call. This CDR3 region has 16 residues. Trimming removed 0 bases from V and 8 bases from J, with 17 bases in between. The germline CDR1 and CDR2 sequences are LGHNA and YSLEER. The DNA for the CDR3 is TGCGCCAGCAGCCAAGATTGGCGACCCAAGGGCGATGAGCAGTTCTTC. As protein: CASSQDWRPKGDEQFF.

The V call is TRBV5-1, the J call TRBJ2-2; 10 bases are a match to TRBD1. The CDR3 extends over 17 amino acids. V lost 7 bases, J lost 4 bases, and 13 bases stayed unmatched. CDR1 SGHRS and CDR2 YFSETQ come from the germline V gene. The DNA for the CDR3 is TGCGCCAGCTGCTCGGCGGCGACAGGGGGCTTCACCGGGGAGCTGTTTTTT. It encodes CASCSAATGGFTGELFF.

The chain links TRBV6-5 to TRBJ1-2, with a tentative D call TRBD1 (6 bases). Germline assignment: CDR1 MNHEY and CDR2 SVGAGI. The CDR3 spans 14 residues. V lost 8 bases, J lost 6 bases, and 19 bases lay in between. The CDR3 here is CASSPRGAFDGYTF. For the CDR3, the DNA is TGTGCCAGCTCCCCCAGGGGCGCTTTTGATGGCTACACCTTC.

The V call is TRBV7-9, the J call TRBJ1-2, with D hard to call. V shed 0 bases and J shed 3 bases, with 11 bases lying between them. Germline V gene data show CDR1 as SEHNR and CDR2 as FQNEAQ (reference sequence). The CDR3 contains 15 residues. The CDR3 is CASSLAGDLHYGYTF. In DNA, the CDR3 is TGTGCCAGCAGCTTAGCTGGCGATCTGCACTATGGCTACACCTTC.

The rearrangement joins TRBV6-1 to TRBJ2-5, with D unresolved. From germline, CDR1 is MNHNS and CDR2 SASEGT. The CDR3 has 14 amino acids. The V and J ends lost 7 bases and 2 bases respectively, with 14 bases between them. The CDR3 reads CASTPIVAQETQYF. Written as DNA, the CDR3 is TGTGCCAGCACCCCCATCGTGGCACAAGAGACCCAGTACTTC.

The chain recombines TRBV5-5 with TRBJ2-7, with D possibly matching TRBD2 (6 bases). The CDR3 has 14 amino acids. Trimming took 4 bases from V and 2 from J, leaving 13 bases between them. Looked up from germline, CDR1 is SGHKS and CDR2 is YYEKEE (reference sequence). The CDR3 DNA reads as TGTGCCAGCAGCCCACCCGGGAGCGCCTACGAGCAGTACTTC. Translated: CASSPPGSAYEQYF.

V gene TRBV5-1 combines with J gene TRBJ2-1; 8 bases line up with TRBD1. Trimming took 0 bases from V and 9 from J; bases not matched to a gene: 8. CDR3 size: 15 residues. Germline V gives CDR1 SGHRS, CDR2 YFSETQ. The CDR3 coding sequence is TGCGCCAGCAGCTTGGCCCAGGGGGCGCGGGTTGAGCAGTTCTTC. This encodes CASSLAQGARVEQFF.

CDR3 sequence reads: CASSFGPYEQYF. CDR3 in DNA: TGTGCCAGCAGCTTTGGACCCTACGAGCAGTACTTC. The genes are TRBV7-9 and TRBJ2-7; D remains ambiguous. V was cut by 3 bases and J by 2 bases, with 5 bases left in between. Germline values: CDR1 SEHNR, CDR2 FQNEAQ (reference sequence). The CDR3 runs 12 residues.

The chain is built from TRBV7-9 and TRBJ2-6; D might be TRBD1 or TRBD2, each matching 5 bases. CDR1 and CDR2 (germline): SEHNR, FQNEAQ (reference sequence). V lost 1 base and J lost 4, with 14 bases in between. This CDR3 contains 17 residues. DNA for the CDR3: TGTGCCAGCAGCTTAGGTTACGAGGGGTACGGGGCCAACGTCCTGACTTTC. Translated: CASSLGYEGYGANVLTF.

The V gene is TRBV2, the J gene TRBJ1-4, with D unclear. Germline V CDR1 and CDR2: SNHLY, FYNNEI. CDR3 size: 15 residues. Trimming shortened V by 6 bases and J by 0 bases, and 11 bases separated the two germline ends. The CDR3 loop reads CASSANLATNEKLFF. Written as DNA, the CDR3 is TGTGCCAGCAGCGCAAACCTCGCAACTAATGAAAAACTGTTTTTT.

Of note for this clone: The identical CDR3 is also encoded by other nucleotide sequences in the sample. The chain links TRBV6-5 to TRBJ2-7; TRBD2 is a possible D gene (6 bases). The CDR3 has 14 residues. CDR1 and CDR2 (germline): MNHEY, SVGAGI. Trimming left V 2 bases short and J 3 bases short, with 11 bases between. In DNA form, the CDR3 reads TGTGCCAGCAGTTACGGTGCGGGGAACTACGAGCAGTACTTC. Translation gives CASSYGAGNYEQYF.

The rearrangement joins TRBV6-5 to TRBJ1-5; no clear D. V lost 4 bases and J 2 bases, leaving 6 bases between the germline ends. Germline values: CDR1 MNHEY, CDR2 SVGAGI. The CDR3 covers 13 residues. In DNA, the CDR3 is TGTGCCAGCAGTTTTTCTGGCAATCAGCCCCAGCATTTT. It is translated as CASSFSGNQPQHF.

J is TRBJ2-7 and V is TRBV5-4; TRBD1 matches at 10 bases. The CDR3 runs 17 residues. CDR1 SGHNT and CDR2 YYREEE come from the germline V gene (reference sequence). V lost 0 bases, J lost 3 bases, and 9 bases stayed unmatched. CDR3 nucleotides: TGTGCCAGCAGCTTGGCCGGGACAGGGGCCTACATCTACGAGCAGTACTTC. As protein: CASSLAGTGAYIYEQYF.

The chain links TRBV5-1 to TRBJ2-7; 10 bases align to TRBD2. The CDR3 has 17 amino acids. Germline V CDR1 and CDR2: SGHRS, YFSETQ. The V and J ends lost 4 bases and 0 bases, in that order; junction bases with no gene match: 10. The CDR3 reads CASSPTLGTSASYEQYF. CDR3 bases: TGCGCCAGCAGCCCAACCCTGGGGACTAGCGCCTCCTACGAGCAGTACTTC.

This chain connects TRBV10-3 to TRBJ1-5, with D possibly being TRBD1 (5 bases). The CDR3 runs 15 residues. With 0 bases removed from V and 7 bases from J, the gap between germline ends came to 13 bases. Germline V lookup: CDR1 ENHRY, CDR2 SYGVKD. For the CDR3, the DNA is TGTGCCATCAGTGAGTCGGGTATGGGGCGGCAGCCCCAGCATTTT. Protein: CAISESGMGRQPQHF.